The clone carrying this T cell receptor beta chain was detected only a few times. The antigen is not known. Employing constant-segment primers, 5'RACE generated TCR alpha and TCR beta cDNA libraries bearing sample barcodes and UMIs. TCRdb ran MiXCR on the 5' RACE reads and lists one entry per CDR3 protein. In the table there are under 300,000 distinct CDR3 sequences, 15% to 20% of which are singletons. The germline CDR1 and CDR2 sequences are MDHEN and SYDVKM. This CDR3 spans 16 amino acids. The ends were cut back, 3 bases at V and 0 bases at J, with 14 bases in the middle. This record belongs to a study of T-cell memory formation after mild COVID-19. Study-level information: Clustering of TCRs was largely donor specific.

Study results and limitations: There was a balanced CD4/CD8 profile in clones contracting day 15 to 85, and later expanders leaned CD4+. Pre-infection memory showed some responding clones, and this suggested that cross-reactive memory joined.

The receptor was derived from a man between 18 and 35 years old who had mild COVID-19 (a few samples of this study predate the infection). Cell type and time point are not known. This rearrangement joins TRBV28 to TRBJ1-2; the D is unclear. The sequenced material came from PBMCs or a T cell subset sorted from them (not recorded which). As DNA, the CDR3 is TGTGCCAGCAGTTTCTTGAGTGGGCGTCCTAACTATGGCTACACCTTC. Its protein is CASSFLSGRPNYGYTF.